The entry below gives a single TCR beta chain sequence along with its context. Its target is unknown. This CDR3 is built from 14 residues. Trimming pared 2 bases from V and 3 bases from J, leaving 11 bases between. The germline V gene encodes CDR1 SGHKS and CDR2 YYEKEE (reference sequence). This sample stems from a study of T-cell memory formation after mild COVID-19. Study findings and constraints: Contracting clones from day 15 to 85 showed balanced CD4/CD8; later expanders favored CD4+. There were some responding clones in pre-infection memory, which suggested that cross-reactive memory had joined.

The authors produced TCR alpha and TCR beta cDNA libraries with sample barcodes and UMIs by 5'RACE using constant-segment primers. TCRdb re-analysed the 5' RACE reads in MiXCR, keeping a single row per CDR3 protein. This repertoire shows about 560,000 distinct CDR3 sequences, roughly 22% found once; its top ten account for roughly 9.1%. The gene calls are TRBV5-5 and TRBJ1-1, with D perhaps matching TRBD1 (5 bases). This sequence was found in an adult woman who had mild COVID-19 (a few samples of this study predate the infection). Cell type and time point are not known. The sample taken for sequencing was PBMCs or a T cell subset sorted from them (not recorded which). CDR3 sequence: CASSFQGGYTEAFF. The CDR3 DNA reads TGTGCCAGCAGCTTCCAGGGTGGATACACTGAAGCTTTCTTT. The whole variable domain, remainder taken from reference TRBV5-5 and TRBJ1-1, is DAGVTQSPTHLIKTRGQQVTLRCSPISGHKSVSWYQQVLGQGPQFIFQYYEKEERGRGNFPDRFSARQFPNYSSELNVNALLLGDSALYLCASSFQGGYTEAFFGQGTRLTVV.